This record covers a single TCR beta chain. This sample's treatment: roughly 19 received Ad26.COV2.S at low or high dose, single or two shots; 5 received placebo; per-sample allocation not given. It was on day 63 after the first vaccine or placebo injection that samples were taken. Clones were sequenced by immunoSEQ multiplex PCR, and TCRdb holds only the in-frame ones, with some missing. The sample has some 320,000 clones; 70% to 90% are singletons. The data were obtained in a study of Ad26.COV2.S vaccination and SARS-CoV-2 variants. Source: peripheral blood, taken in a trial of Ad26.COV2.S vaccine versus placebo. The source is a person between 18 and 60 years old who received the Ad26.COV2.S COVID-19 vaccine or a placebo.

CDR3 region: CASSVSPGGYTEAFF. For the CDR3, the DNA is TGTGCCAGCAGCGTATCGCCAGGGGGCTACACTGAAGCTTTCTTT. This chain connects TRBV9 to TRBJ1-1; 8 bases align to TRBD1. The CDR3 length is 15 residues. The ends lost 1 base at V and 3 bases at J; junction bases unmatched: 5. Per germline, CDR1 SGDLS and CDR2 YYNGEE.